A selection of T cell receptor beta chains follows, all from one sample in a study of T-cell reconstitution after alpha-beta-depleted transplantation in children. One entry per CDR3 protein results from TCRdb running MiXCR on the PCR reads. The repertoire holds 120,000 or so distinct CDR3 sequences, with about 9.4% as singletons. This specimen consisted of PBMCs from the stem cell graft donor, obtained from the stem cell graft. The origin of the receptors is a human donor who donated a stem cell graft to a child with acute lymphoblastic leukemia. Both conserved end residues are trimmed from each CDR3.

TRBV12-3/TRBV12-4 | 14 | ASSPLGQGAGNTIY
TRBV27 | 12 | ASSLAGPNNEQF
TRBV5-1 | 13 | ASSMSRDGPYEQY
TRBV5-1 | 14 | ASSSTTGAAGNTIY
TRBV2 | 14 | ASSPLAGAIKNIQY
TRBV5-6 | 12 | ASSLASSGGGYT
TRBV28 | 13 | ASSSLGRQINIQY
TRBV12-3/TRBV12-4 | 12 | ASSRAGLYNEQF
TRBV20-1 | 12 | SAKLAGTGNEQF
TRBV18 | 17 | ASSPTAAGGWELSYEQY
TRBV7-3 | 13 | ASSPAGTGTDTQY
TRBV20-1 | 15 | SATPRVRGQLITEAF
TRBV18 | 12 | ASSRAGGPETQY
TRBV20-1 | 12 | SASRSGGQNEQF
TRBV20-1 | 13 | SATGGRGSSYEQY
TRBV20-1 | 13 | SAREGASRNYEQY
TRBV9 | 12 | ASSVESSGREQY
TRBV12-3/TRBV12-4 | 13 | ASSPGTALNTEAF
TRBV12-3/TRBV12-4 | 15 | ASSHDGYRGRGYGYT
TRBV7-6 | 13 | ASSLDNRGSTEAF
TRBV5-6 | 15 | ASSLVVTSGFSYEQY
TRBV7-3 | 11 | ASSQNSSNEQF
TRBV18 | 13 | ASSPSAAGDETQY
TRBV6-2/TRBV6-3 | 13 | ASSLSGRVYNEQF
TRBV10-3 | 14 | AISEGTGIAKNIQY